This is a list of T cell receptor beta chains from one sample in a study of T cell repertoires in cytomegalovirus infection. These receptors' antigens are unknown. TCRdb redid the calling of the reads with MiXCR, one entry per CDR3 protein. This sample carries 900,000 to 950,000 distinct CDR3 sequences, approximately 33% of them seen once, and the ten largest clones take roughly an eighth. Sequencing used cultured CD8+ T cells from PBMCs, obtained from culture after CMV antigen stimulation. Every receptor here comes from a human donor in good health (CMV status not recorded). Some clones in this sample may be carry-over from other donors' samples. CDR3s include the opening cysteine and the closing phenylalanine or tryptophan. Each record gives: J gene, V gene, CDR3 protein.

TRBJ1-2,TRBV7-9,CASSLERGREDYGYTF
TRBJ1-5,TRBV2,CASSEDATGGPRQPQHF
TRBJ1-6,TRBV19,CASSMSQGNSPLHF
TRBJ1-5,TRBV7-8,CASSSRDTLFEPQHF
TRBJ1-6,TRBV7-9,CTSSLDRFINSPLHF
TRBJ2-7,TRBV4-1,CASSQIAGTGTSYEQYF
TRBJ2-2,TRBV27,CASRLKGTGELFF
TRBJ2-3,TRBV5-1,CASSLSPTSPYLSTDTQYF
TRBJ2-1,TRBV10-2,CASSRQGQSSYNEQFF
TRBJ2-7,TRBV14,CASSQEVASYEQYF
TRBJ2-7,TRBV14,CASSQAGTGFYEQYF
TRBJ2-2,TRBV9,CASSVSGESPGELFF
TRBJ1-2,TRBV12-3/TRBV12-4,CASSDRESNYGYTF
TRBJ1-5,TRBV5-4,CASSIDRGHNQPQHF
TRBJ2-5,TRBV10-3,CASHRDGEETQYF
TRBJ1-2,TRBV7-2,CASSVEARGGYTF
TRBJ2-5,TRBV2,CASSTVASGGPYQETQYF
TRBJ2-2,TRBV11-2,CASSTGTGTSSGELFF
TRBJ1-1,TRBV7-2,CASSFTSTEAFF
TRBJ2-7,TRBV7-2,CASSLPNRDYSYEQYF
TRBJ1-2,TRBV19,CATTGGAWDGYTF